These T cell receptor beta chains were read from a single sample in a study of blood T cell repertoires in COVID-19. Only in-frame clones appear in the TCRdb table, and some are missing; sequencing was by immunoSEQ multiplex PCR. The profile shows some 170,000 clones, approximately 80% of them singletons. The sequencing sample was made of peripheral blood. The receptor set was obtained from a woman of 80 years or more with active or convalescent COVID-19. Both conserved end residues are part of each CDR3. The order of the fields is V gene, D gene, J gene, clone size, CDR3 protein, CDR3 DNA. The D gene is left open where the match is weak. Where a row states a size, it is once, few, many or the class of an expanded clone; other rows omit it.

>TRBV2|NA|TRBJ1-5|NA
CASSENMEDQPQHF
TGTGCCAGCAGTGAAAATATGGAGGATCAGCCCCAGCATTTT
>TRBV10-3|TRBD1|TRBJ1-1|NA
CAISPGQGNTEAFF
TGTGCCATCAGTCCGGGACAGGGTAACACTGAAGCTTTCTTT
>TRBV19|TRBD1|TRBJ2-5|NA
CASSIGQGETQYF
TGTGCCAGTAGTATCGGACAGGGGGAGACCCAGTACTTC
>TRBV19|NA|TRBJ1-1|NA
CASSGGVNTEAFF
TGTGCCAGTAGTGGGGGGGTGAACACTGAAGCTTTCTTT
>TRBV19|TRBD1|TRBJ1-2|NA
CASSIDRTGGILIPSNYGYTF
TGTGCCAGTAGTATCGATAGGACAGGGGGCATCCTTATCCCATCTAACTATGGCTACACCTTC
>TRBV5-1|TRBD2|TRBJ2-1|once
CASSFSAGGRNEQFF
TGCGCCAGCAGCTTTTCCGCGGGGGGTCGTAATGAGCAGTTCTTC
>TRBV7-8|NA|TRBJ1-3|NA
CASSLARQANSGNTIYF
TGTGCCAGCAGCTTAGCGAGACAGGCGAACTCTGGAAACACCATATATTTT
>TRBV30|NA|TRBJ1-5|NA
CAWSEQGNQPQHF
TGTGCCTGGAGTGAACAGGGAAATCAGCCCCAGCATTTT
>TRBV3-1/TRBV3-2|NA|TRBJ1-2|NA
CASSQGSETRGFNYGYTF
TGTGCCAGCAGCCAAGGAAGTGAGACAAGGGGTTTTAACTATGGCTACACCTTC
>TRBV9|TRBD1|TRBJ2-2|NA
CASSSIGTAEPQVGELFF
TGTGCCAGCAGCTCCATAGGGACAGCCGAACCCCAGGTCGGGGAGCTGTTTTTT
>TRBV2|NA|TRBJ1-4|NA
CASRPTAATNEKLFF
TGTGCCAGCAGACCAACAGCTGCAACTAATGAAAAACTGTTTTTT
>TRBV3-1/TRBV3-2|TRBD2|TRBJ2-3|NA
CASSQDLPLPLAGVTDTQYF
TGTGCCAGCAGCCAAGATCTTCCCCTCCCCCTAGCGGGGGTTACAGATACGCAGTATTTT
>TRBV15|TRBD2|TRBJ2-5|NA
CATSRGGGQETQYF
TGTGCCACCAGCAGAGGGGGGGGTCAGGAGACCCAGTACTTC
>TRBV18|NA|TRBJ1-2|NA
CASSPETGSGGYTF
TGTGCCAGCTCTCCCGAGACAGGCTCGGGCGGCTACACCTTC
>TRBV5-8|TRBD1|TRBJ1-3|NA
CASSLGGTAGNTIYF
TGTGCCAGCAGCTTGGGTGGGACAGCTGGAAACACCATATATTTT
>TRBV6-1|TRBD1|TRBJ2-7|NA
CASSEAGQGAIEQYF
TGTGCCAGCAGTGAAGCGGGACAGGGGGCAATCGAGCAGTACTTC
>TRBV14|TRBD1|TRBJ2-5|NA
CASSQVTGGVTQYF
TGTGCCAGCAGCCAAGTTACAGGGGGAGTGACCCAGTACTTC
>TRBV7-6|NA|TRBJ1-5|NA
CASSLMVHGSNQPQHF
TGTGCCAGCAGCTTAATGGTTCACGGTAGCAATCAGCCCCAGCATTTT
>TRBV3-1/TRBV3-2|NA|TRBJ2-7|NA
CASSQDPLPFVGYEQYF
TGTGCCAGCAGCCAAGATCCTTTGCCTTTTGTCGGCTACGAGCAGTACTTC